The 9 T cell receptor beta chains in this list originate from one sample, sequenced in a study of blood T cell repertoires in COVID-19. The method was immunoSEQ multiplex PCR; TCRdb's version includes in-frame clones alone and lacks a portion of them. The sample includes about 33,000 clones, 65% to 90% of them seen just once. The specimen sequenced was peripheral blood. These receptors all stem from a woman aged 80 or over with active or convalescent COVID-19.

This clone was counted once. This sequence joins TRBV4-2 and TRBJ2-7; a possible D gene is TRBD1 (6 bases). Germline V lookup: CDR1 LGHNA, CDR2 YNFKEQ. V dropped 4 bases and J dropped 0 bases, with 16 bases sitting between them. The CDR3 runs 16 residues. The CDR3 reads CASSPTRDMSSYEQYF. CDR3 nucleotide sequence: TGTGCCAGCAGCCCCACTAGGGACATGAGCTCCTACGAGCAGTACTTC.

V and J are TRBV5-1 and TRBJ1-4; 8 bases line up with TRBD1. Germline V gives CDR1 SGHRS, CDR2 YFSETQ. V lost 8 bases and J lost 5; bases outside the gene matches: 5. The CDR3 length is 13 residues. This CDR3 reads CASKTGVNEKLFF. The CDR3 DNA is TGCGCCAGTAAGACAGGGGTAAATGAAAAACTGTTTTTT.

This sequence joins TRBV10-3 and TRBJ2-2; 8 bases map to TRBD1. The germline V gene has CDR1 ENHRY and CDR2 SYGVKD. This CDR3 has 15 amino acids. The J segment lost 0 bases and the V segment lost 6 bases, leaving 3 bases of the junction unmatched. CDR3: CAIRGQDANTGELFF. The CDR3 DNA follows: TGTGCCATCAGGGGACAGGATGCGAACACCGGGGAGCTGTTTTTT.

V gene TRBV10-3 combines with J gene TRBJ2-7, with D unresolved. CDR3 length: 12 residues. Germline CDR1 ENHRY, CDR2 SYGVKD. The V and J ends lost 1 base and 6 bases respectively, with 7 bases between them. CDR3 region: CAISEFPGEQYF. CDR3 bases: TGTGCCATCAGTGAGTTTCCGGGCGAGCAGTACTTC.

The chain is built from TRBV10-1 and TRBJ1-2, with D uncertain. The CDR3 contains 13 residues. V dropped 11 bases and J dropped 4 bases, with 17 bases sitting between them. Germline V lookup: CDR1 WNHNN, CDR2 SYGVQD (reference sequence). The CDR3 DNA follows: TGCGCCGGTGTCGGGGAAACCCGCTATGGCTACACCTTC. Amino acids: CAGVGETRYGYTF.

The J gene is TRBJ1-5, the V gene TRBV2; D might be TRBD1 (6 bases). Germline V gives CDR1 SNHLY, CDR2 FYNNEI. V was trimmed by 7 bases and J by 4 bases, leaving 17 bases between them. The CDR3 totals 15 residues. Here the CDR3 reads CASKLSDRGNQPQHF. Here the CDR3 DNA reads TGTGCCAGCAAATTATCGGACAGAGGTAATCAGCCCCAGCATTTT.

The chain has TRBV5-1 and TRBJ2-7; D is unresolved. From germline, CDR1 is SGHRS and CDR2 YFSETQ. The CDR3 extends over 13 amino acids. The V and J ends lost 0 bases and 4 bases respectively, with 8 bases between them. The CDR3 region is CASSLGLDYEQYF. In nucleotides, the CDR3 is TGCGCCAGCAGCTTGGGGTTAGATTACGAGCAGTACTTC.

The chain has TRBV28 and TRBJ2-2, with D possibly matching TRBD1 (5 bases). The CDR3 runs to 15 residues. Trimming cost V 6 bases and J 1 base, with 12 bases left between them. Germline-derived CDR1 and CDR2 are MDHEN and SYDVKM. CDR3 coding DNA: TGTGCCAGCAGCTCAGGGTCAAAGAACACCGGGGAGCTGTTTTTT. Its protein product is CASSSGSKNTGELFF. Full variable domain (rest looked up from reference TRBV28 and TRBJ2-2): DVKVTQSSRYLVKRTGEKVFLECVQDMDHENMFWYRQDPGLGLRLIYFSYDVKMKEKGDIPEGYSVSREKKERFSLILESASTNQTSMYLCASSSGSKNTGELFFGEGSRLTVL.

The chain recombines TRBV19 with TRBJ1-3; maybe TRBD1 (6 bases). CDR1 LNHDA and CDR2 SQIVND come from the germline V gene (reference sequence). CDR3 length: 15 residues. With 6 bases removed from V and 2 bases from J, the gap between germline ends came to 14 bases. The CDR3 sequence is CASSAGQSPGNTIYF. CDR3 nucleotide sequence: TGTGCCAGTAGCGCCGGACAGAGTCCTGGAAACACCATATATTTT.